This TCR beta chain was obtained from a study of technical replicates of blood from several donors. Sequenced by immunoSEQ multiplex PCR; TCRdb stores in-frame clones only, minus some. The sample records roughly 40,000 clones, around 96% being singletons. This CDR3 spans 15 amino acids. The germline V gene encodes CDR1 SQVTM and CDR2 ANQGSEA. J gave up 4 bases and V 8 bases, and 14 bases lay outside the gene matches. V and J are TRBV29-1 and TRBJ2-1; 7 bases are shared with TRBD1. Sequenced sample: T cells isolated from PBMCs. The source of this sequence is a human donor in good health. In DNA form, the CDR3 reads TGCAGCAACAGTCTATACAGGGGAATGTACAATGAGCAGTTCTTC. Amino acids: CSNSLYRGMYNEQFF.